One and the same sample provided the 18 T cell receptor beta chains below, sequenced in a study of yellow fever vaccine responses in identical twins. MiXCR was run by TCRdb on the RT-PCR reads, yielding one entry per CDR3 protein. The table records some 5,000 distinct CDR3 sequences, approximately 80% of them present only once. Sequencing was performed on T cells from blood (PBMCs), unsorted or a sorted subset (not recorded which), taken before or after yellow fever vaccination (not recorded which). The receptors originated from a woman between 18 and 30 years old who received the yellow fever vaccine.

J is TRBJ2-3 and V is TRBV6-5; 8 positions agree with TRBD1. V lost 4 bases and J lost 3; bases outside the gene matches: 6. This CDR3 region has 15 residues. In germline, CDR1 is MNHEY, CDR2 SVGAGI. The CDR3: CASSSPTGATDTQYF. The CDR3 DNA follows: TGTGCCAGCAGTTCGCCGACAGGGGCTACAGATACGCAGTATTTT.

The rearrangement uses TRBV7-3 and TRBJ2-2; D is ambiguous. This CDR3 has 13 residues. V lost 5 bases, J lost 4 bases, and 8 bases lay in between. Per the germline V gene, CDR1 is SGHTA and CDR2 is FQGTGA. CDR3 in DNA: TGTGCCAGCAGCAAGAGAGTCACCGGGGAGCTGTTTTTT. Protein: CASSKRVTGELFF.

The chain carries TRBV15 and TRBJ2-1; 13 nucleotides match TRBD2. Germline V gene lookup returns CDR1 LNHNV and CDR2 YYDKDF (reference sequence). J gave up 0 bases and V 0 bases, and 11 bases lay outside the gene matches. This CDR3 region has 21 residues. CDR3 nucleotide sequence: TGTGCCACCAGCAGAGATTTGTTTAGGAGGACTAGCGGGAGCTCCTACAATGAGCAGTTCTTC. Translation gives CATSRDLFRRTSGSSYNEQFF.

The rearrangement uses TRBV11-1 and TRBJ2-2, with 7 bases aligning to TRBD2. V lost 5 bases to trimming and J lost 3 bases; unmatched junction nucleotides: 9. Germline CDR1 and CDR2: SGHAT and FQDESV (reference sequence). This CDR3 comprises 16 residues. CDR3 amino acids: CASSGVGGSHTGELFF. As DNA, the CDR3 is TGTGCCAGCAGCGGGGTGGGAGGGTCGCACACCGGGGAGCTGTTTTTT.

V gene TRBV2 combines with J gene TRBJ1-1; no clear D. This CDR3 contains 15 residues. Trimming stripped 2 bases from V and 3 bases from J, with 13 bases between. Looked up from germline, CDR1 is SNHLY and CDR2 is FYNNEI. Here the CDR3 reads CASSELVRADTEAFF. The CDR3 DNA reads TGTGCCAGCAGTGAACTTGTGCGGGCGGACACTGAAGCTTTCTTT.

The V gene is TRBV5-2, the J gene TRBJ1-1; TRBD1, the table's D call, was not compared with the DNA. TRBV5-2 is a pseudogene. The CDR3 totals 16 residues. CDR3 protein: CASSLIGGGTHTEAFF. The CDR3 nucleotides are TGTGCCAGCAGCTTGATCGGCGGGGGGACGCACACTGAAGCTTTCTTT.

The chain employs TRBV28 and TRBJ2-5; TRBD1 matches at 7 bases. V lost 3 bases and J lost 3; bases outside the gene matches: 13. This CDR3 is 17 amino acids long. Germline lookup yields CDR1 MDHEN and CDR2 SYDVKM. The CDR3 here is CASSLGTGTVLKETQYF. The CDR3 bases are TGTGCCAGCAGTTTGGGGACCGGGACAGTATTAAAAGAGACCCAGTACTTC.

The rearrangement joins TRBV12-3 or TRBV12-4 to TRBJ1-5; D is unclear. With 0 bases removed from V and 2 bases from J, the gap between germline ends came to 14 bases. The CDR3 length is 17 residues. DNA for the CDR3: TGTGCCAGCAGTTTAGCGCGAGCCCCAAGAGGCAATCAGCCCCAGCATTTT. Translated: CASSLARAPRGNQPQHF.

This chain uses TRBV10-3 with TRBJ2-1; the D is unclear. Germline lookup yields CDR1 ENHRY and CDR2 SYGVKD. The CDR3 spans 11 residues. Trimming pared 11 bases from V and 5 bases from J, leaving 10 bases between. The CDR3 nucleotides read TGTGCCGTAGGGCCCGACAATGAGCAGTTCTTC. This gives the protein CAVGPDNEQFF.

The CDR3 loop is CASSQERYPDTQYF. The DNA of the CDR3 is TGTGCCAGCAGCCAAGAGCGCTACCCAGATACGCAGTATTTT. The rearrangement uses TRBV3-1 and TRBJ2-3; D remains unclear. This CDR3 is built from 14 residues. Looked up from germline, CDR1 is LGHDT and CDR2 is YNNKEL (reference sequence). Trimming cost V 0 bases and J 4 bases, with 8 bases left between them.

The chain uses TRBV7-9 and TRBJ2-1; 7 nucleotides align to TRBD2. The CDR3 length is 15 residues. Trimming took 1 base from V and 7 from J; bases not matched to a gene: 7. Germline CDR1 reads SEHNR; CDR2 reads FQNEAQ (reference sequence). The CDR3 protein is CASSLVVAGQNEQFF. In DNA, the CDR3 is TGTGCCAGCAGCTTAGTCGTAGCGGGCCAAAATGAGCAGTTCTTC. Variable domain in full (rest from reference TRBV7-9 and TRBJ2-1): DTGVSQNPRHKITKRGQNVTFRCDPISEHNRLYWYRQTLGQGPEFLTYFQNEAQLEKSRLLSDRFSAERPKGSFSTLEIQRTEQGDSAMYLCASSLVVAGQNEQFFGPGTRLTVL.

The chain recombines TRBV18 with TRBJ2-7, with 11 nucleotides matching TRBD2. The V gene's germline CDR1 is KGHSH and CDR2 LQKENI. CDR3 length: 15 amino acids. J gave up 0 bases and V 2 bases, and 0 bases lay outside the gene matches. The CDR3 DNA follows: TGTGCCAGCTCACCAACTAGCGGGGGCTCCTACGAGCAGTACTTC. It encodes CASSPTSGGSYEQYF.

This chain joins TRBV29-1 and TRBJ1-2; 7 bases align to TRBD1. The V segment lost 7 bases and the J segment 8 bases; nucleotides outside the gene matches: 7. Germline CDR1 reads SQVTM; CDR2 reads ANQGSEA. The CDR3 contains 11 residues. The CDR3 DNA follows: TGCAGCGCGGGGACAGACTCGGGCTACACCTTC. It codes for CSAGTDSGYTF.

This chain connects TRBV18 to TRBJ1-5; no clear D gene. The CDR3 has 14 residues. Germline V gives CDR1 KGHSH, CDR2 LQKENI. V lost 6 bases and J lost 0, with 9 bases in between. The CDR3 bases are TGTGCCAGCTCGCTCCAGGATAGCAATCAGCCCCAGCATTTT. It codes for CASSLQDSNQPQHF.

V is TRBV13 and J is TRBJ2-1; D call uncertain. Germline V gene sequence: CDR1 PRHDT, CDR2 FYEKMQ (reference sequence). CDR3 size: 12 residues. Between the trimmed V and J ends, which lost 1 base and 9 bases, there was a span of 7 bases. DNA for the CDR3: TGTGCCAGCAGCTTAGAAGGGTCTGAGCAGTTCTTC. It encodes CASSLEGSEQFF.

The chain uses TRBV4-1 and TRBJ2-1; TRBD2 is a possible D gene (6 bases). Per germline, CDR1 MGHRA and CDR2 YSYEKL. This CDR3 has 13 amino acids. Trimming shortened V by 0 bases and J by 12 bases, and 12 bases separated the two germline ends. The CDR3 reads CASSQDPGDGQFF. In DNA form, the CDR3 reads TGCGCCAGCAGCCAAGATCCGGGGGATGGGCAGTTCTTC.

The chain has TRBV10-3 and TRBJ1-1, with D possibly TRBD1 on 5 matching bases. The CDR3 length is 11 residues. Trimming left V 4 bases short and J 7 bases short, with 7 bases between. From germline, CDR1 is ENHRY and CDR2 SYGVKD. CDR3 coding DNA: TGTGCCATCAGTGGGGGGAATGAAGCTTTCTTT. This encodes CAISGGNEAFF.

This CDR3 is CASSPRLEEPQHF. CDR3 in DNA: TGTGCCAGCAGTCCGAGGCTTGAGGAGCCCCAGCATTTT. The chain is built from TRBV2 and TRBJ1-5; D not certain. V lost 5 bases and J 8 bases, leaving 13 bases between the germline ends. This CDR3 comprises 13 residues. Germline V gives CDR1 SNHLY, CDR2 FYNNEI.